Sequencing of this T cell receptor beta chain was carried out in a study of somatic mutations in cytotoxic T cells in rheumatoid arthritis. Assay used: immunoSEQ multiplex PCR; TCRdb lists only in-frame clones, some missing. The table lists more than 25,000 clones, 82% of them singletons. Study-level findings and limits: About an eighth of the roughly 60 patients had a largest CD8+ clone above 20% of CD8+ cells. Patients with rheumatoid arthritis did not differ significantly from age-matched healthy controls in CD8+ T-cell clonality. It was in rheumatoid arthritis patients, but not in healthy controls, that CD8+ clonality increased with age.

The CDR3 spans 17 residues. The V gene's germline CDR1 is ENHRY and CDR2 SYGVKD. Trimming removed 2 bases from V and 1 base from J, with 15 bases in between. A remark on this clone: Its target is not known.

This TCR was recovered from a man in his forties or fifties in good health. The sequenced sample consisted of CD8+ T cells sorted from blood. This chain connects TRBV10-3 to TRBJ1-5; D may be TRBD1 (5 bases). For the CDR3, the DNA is TGTGCCATCAGTGAGCGTGTCTCAGGGCCGAGCAATCAGCCCCAGCATTTT. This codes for CAISERVSGPSNQPQHF.